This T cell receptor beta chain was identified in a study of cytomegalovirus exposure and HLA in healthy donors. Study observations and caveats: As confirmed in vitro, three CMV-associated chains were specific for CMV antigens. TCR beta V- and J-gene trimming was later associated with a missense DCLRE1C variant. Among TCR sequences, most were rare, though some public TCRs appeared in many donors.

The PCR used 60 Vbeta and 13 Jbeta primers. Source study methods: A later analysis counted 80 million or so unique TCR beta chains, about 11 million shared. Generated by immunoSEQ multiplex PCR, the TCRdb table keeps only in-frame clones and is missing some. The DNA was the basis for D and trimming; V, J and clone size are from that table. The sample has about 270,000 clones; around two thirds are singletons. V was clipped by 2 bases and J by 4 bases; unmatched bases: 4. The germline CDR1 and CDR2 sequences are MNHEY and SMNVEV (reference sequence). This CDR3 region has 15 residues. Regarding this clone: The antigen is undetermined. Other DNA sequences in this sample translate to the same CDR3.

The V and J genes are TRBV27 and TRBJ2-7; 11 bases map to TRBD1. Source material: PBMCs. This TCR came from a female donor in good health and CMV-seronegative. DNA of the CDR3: TGTGCCAGCAGTTTAACCGGACAGGGGGCATACGAGCAGTACTTC. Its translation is CASSLTGQGAYEQYF.